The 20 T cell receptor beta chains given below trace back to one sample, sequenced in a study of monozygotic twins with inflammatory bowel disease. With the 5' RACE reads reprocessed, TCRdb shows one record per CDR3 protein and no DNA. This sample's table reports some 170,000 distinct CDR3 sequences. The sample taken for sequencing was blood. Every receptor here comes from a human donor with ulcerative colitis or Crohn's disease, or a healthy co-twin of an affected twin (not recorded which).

CDR3 residues: CASSQAGLNTQYF. The J gene is TRBJ2-3, the V gene TRBV4-3; TCRdb calls TRBD2, which cannot be checked without DNA. This CDR3 contains 13 residues. Germline-derived CDR1 and CDR2 are LGHNA and YSLEER.

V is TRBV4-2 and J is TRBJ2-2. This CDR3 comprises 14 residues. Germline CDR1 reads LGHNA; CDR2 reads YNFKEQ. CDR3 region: CASSQDPNTGELFF.

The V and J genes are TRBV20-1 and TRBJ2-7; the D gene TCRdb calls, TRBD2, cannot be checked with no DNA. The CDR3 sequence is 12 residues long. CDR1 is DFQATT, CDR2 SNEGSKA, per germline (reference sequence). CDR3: CSAPREGYEQYF.

CDR3: CASSPGLASSREQYF. This chain joins TRBV18 and TRBJ2-7; TCRdb's D call, TRBD2, is unchecked because there is no DNA. This CDR3 comprises 15 residues. Germline CDR1 reads KGHSH; CDR2 reads LQKENI.

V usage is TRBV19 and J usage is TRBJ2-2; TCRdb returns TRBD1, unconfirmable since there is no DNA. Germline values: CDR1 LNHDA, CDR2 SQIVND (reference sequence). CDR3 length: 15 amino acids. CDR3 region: CASGGQFANTGELFF. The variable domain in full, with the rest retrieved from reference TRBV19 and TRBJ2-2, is DGGITQSPKYLFRKEGQNVTLSCEQNLNHDAMYWYRQDPGQGLRLIYYSQIVNDFQKGDIAEGYSVSREKKESFPLTVTSAQKNPTAFYLCASGGQFANTGELFFGEGSRLTVL.

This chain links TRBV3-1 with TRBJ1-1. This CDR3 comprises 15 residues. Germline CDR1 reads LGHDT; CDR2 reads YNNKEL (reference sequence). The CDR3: CASSQGALGTTKAFF.

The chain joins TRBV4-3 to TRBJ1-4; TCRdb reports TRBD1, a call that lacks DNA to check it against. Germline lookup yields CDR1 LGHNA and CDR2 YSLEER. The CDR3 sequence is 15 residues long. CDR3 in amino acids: CASSQPGQGVEKLFF.

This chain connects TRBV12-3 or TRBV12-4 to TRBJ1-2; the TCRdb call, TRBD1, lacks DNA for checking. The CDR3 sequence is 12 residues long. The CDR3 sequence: CASSPGTVGYTF.

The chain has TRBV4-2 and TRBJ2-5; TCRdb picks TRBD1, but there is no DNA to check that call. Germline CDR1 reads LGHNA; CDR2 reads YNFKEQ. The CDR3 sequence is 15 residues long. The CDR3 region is CASSHTQGYQETQYF.

The CDR3 sequence is CASSLYPPAGESGNTIYF. V is TRBV4-3 and J is TRBJ1-3. Germline CDR1 is LGHNA and CDR2 is YSLEER. The CDR3 length is 18 residues.

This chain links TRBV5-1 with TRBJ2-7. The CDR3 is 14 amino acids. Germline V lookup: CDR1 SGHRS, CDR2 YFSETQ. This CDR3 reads CASSPIRREREQYF.

CDR3 amino acids: CASSPGQQFTYEQYF. V and J are TRBV7-3 and TRBJ2-7; TCRdb proposes TRBD1, but this gene call is untestable without DNA. Germline lookup yields CDR1 SGHTA and CDR2 FQGTGA. This CDR3 has 15 residues.

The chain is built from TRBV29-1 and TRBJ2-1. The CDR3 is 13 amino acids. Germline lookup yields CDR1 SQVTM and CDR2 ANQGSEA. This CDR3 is CSVRQSSYNEQFF.

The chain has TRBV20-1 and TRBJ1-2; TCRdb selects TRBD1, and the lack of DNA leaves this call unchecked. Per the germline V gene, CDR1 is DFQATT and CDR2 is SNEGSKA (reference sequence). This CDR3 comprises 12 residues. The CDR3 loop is CSASRAGNGYTF.

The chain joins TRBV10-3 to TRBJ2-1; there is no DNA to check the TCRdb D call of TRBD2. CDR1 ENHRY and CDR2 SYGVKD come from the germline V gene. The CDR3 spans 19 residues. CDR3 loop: CAIRETGTSDKSSYNEQFF.

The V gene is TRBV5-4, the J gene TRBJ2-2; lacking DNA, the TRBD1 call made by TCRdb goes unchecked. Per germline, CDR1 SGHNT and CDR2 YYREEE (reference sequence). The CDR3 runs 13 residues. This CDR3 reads CASRMRGTGELFF.

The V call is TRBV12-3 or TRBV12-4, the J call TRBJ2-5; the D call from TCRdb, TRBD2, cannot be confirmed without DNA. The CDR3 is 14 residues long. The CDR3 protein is CASTLWAGEETQYF.

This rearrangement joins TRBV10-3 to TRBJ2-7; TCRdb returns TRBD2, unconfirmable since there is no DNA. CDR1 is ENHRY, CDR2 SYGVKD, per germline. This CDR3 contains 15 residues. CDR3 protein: CAISVPRREKYEQYF.

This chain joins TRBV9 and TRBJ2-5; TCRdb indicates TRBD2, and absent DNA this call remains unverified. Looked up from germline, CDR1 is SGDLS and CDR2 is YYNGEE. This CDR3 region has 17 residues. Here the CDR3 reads CASSVATAGGRQETQYF.

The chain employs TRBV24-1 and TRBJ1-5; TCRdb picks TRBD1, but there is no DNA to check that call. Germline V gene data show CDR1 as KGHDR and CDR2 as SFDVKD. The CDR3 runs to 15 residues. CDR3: CATSAGTGGNQPQHF.